Listed below are T cell receptor beta chains from one sample, sequenced in a study of T-cell memory formation after mild COVID-19. TCRdb analysed the 5' RACE reads with MiXCR anew, one entry per CDR3 protein. The repertoire consists of about 560,000 distinct CDR3 sequences, with about 20% occurring once and the leading ten covering under 8.5%. Sample: PBMCs or a T cell subset sorted from them (not recorded which). The receptor set was obtained from an adult woman who had mild COVID-19 (a few samples of this study predate the infection). Cell type and time point are not known. CDR3s include the opening cysteine and the closing phenylalanine or tryptophan. Rows give clone size only sometimes, using once, few, many, or a class for an expanded clone.

V gene	clone size	J gene	CDR3 protein
TRBV27	many	TRBJ2-2	CASSLTSGSLNVGELFF
TRBV19	-	TRBJ2-1	CASSILYVDSYNEQFF
TRBV7-8	few	TRBJ2-5	CATNEGGGIQETQYF
TRBV12-3/TRBV12-4	-	TRBJ2-4	CASSPRNGGLAKNIQYF
TRBV24-1	-	TRBJ1-2	CATSDFGGYTF
TRBV6-2/TRBV6-3	few	TRBJ2-5	CASGTGRQETQYF
TRBV20-1	-	TRBJ1-1	CSGGRQGWTEAFF
TRBV4-2	few	TRBJ2-7	CASSRSGGSYEQYF
TRBV15	many	TRBJ2-5	CATSRDLGQEETQYF
TRBV27	-	TRBJ2-7	CASSAARATYEQYF
TRBV19	few	TRBJ2-7	CASSIGDRGIYEQYF
TRBV9	-	TRBJ2-7	CASSVGSGQGPYEQYF
TRBV12-3/TRBV12-4	-	TRBJ2-7	CASSPGLAGVNEQYF
TRBV19	few	TRBJ2-1	CASKRQVGYNEQFF
TRBV12-5	-	TRBJ1-2	CASGGSLRGSGYTF
TRBV25-1	few	TRBJ1-1	CASSSPPANTEAFF
TRBV3-1	-	TRBJ2-5	CASSLPFWQDSVETQYF
TRBV7-2	many	TRBJ1-1	CASSSTGFLVNTEAFF
TRBV14	few	TRBJ2-3	CASSQDSGSPPADDTQYF
TRBV7-9	-	TRBJ1-6	CASSFAGLSSPLHF
TRBV20-1	-	TRBJ2-7	CSAEKVGKYEQYF
TRBV5-6	-	TRBJ2-7	CASSLGWIGYEQYF
TRBV12-3/TRBV12-4	-	TRBJ1-2	CASRAGTRQGYTF
TRBV24-1	-	TRBJ1-5	CATSEGGVNQPQHF
TRBV6-2/TRBV6-3	-	TRBJ2-7	CASSLDVTYEQYF
TRBV12-3/TRBV12-4	many	TRBJ2-7	CASSRGDRSTSYEQYF
TRBV30	few	TRBJ2-5	CAWSVGQGGAQYF
TRBV5-1	few	TRBJ2-7	CASSLGPSGVSSYEQYF
TRBV2	-	TRBJ2-1	CASSESSGSSYNEQFF
TRBV24-1	few	TRBJ2-3	CATSDPTGLAGEGGTDTQYF
TRBV7-3	few	TRBJ2-1	CASSNRGINEQFF
TRBV12-3/TRBV12-4	many	TRBJ2-7	CASSPSGPSYEQYF
TRBV12-3/TRBV12-4	-	TRBJ1-5	CASSPAGQVWGQPQHF
TRBV7-2	-	TRBJ2-7	CASSLGLAGGGYEQYF
TRBV27	-	TRBJ1-6	CASKGGVWQGNSPLHF
TRBV11-2	-	TRBJ2-7	CACTAAYEQYF
TRBV18	-	TRBJ2-5	CASSLKEFQYF
TRBV6-2/TRBV6-3	-	TRBJ1-5	CASSTGPTANPQPQHF
TRBV7-3	-	TRBJ2-2	CASSLVQGSTTGELFF
TRBV7-9	-	TRBJ2-5	CASKTGVQETQYF
TRBV14	-	TRBJ2-2	CASSQAYGGPELFF
TRBV12-3/TRBV12-4	-	TRBJ2-1	CASSDAQSSYNEQFF